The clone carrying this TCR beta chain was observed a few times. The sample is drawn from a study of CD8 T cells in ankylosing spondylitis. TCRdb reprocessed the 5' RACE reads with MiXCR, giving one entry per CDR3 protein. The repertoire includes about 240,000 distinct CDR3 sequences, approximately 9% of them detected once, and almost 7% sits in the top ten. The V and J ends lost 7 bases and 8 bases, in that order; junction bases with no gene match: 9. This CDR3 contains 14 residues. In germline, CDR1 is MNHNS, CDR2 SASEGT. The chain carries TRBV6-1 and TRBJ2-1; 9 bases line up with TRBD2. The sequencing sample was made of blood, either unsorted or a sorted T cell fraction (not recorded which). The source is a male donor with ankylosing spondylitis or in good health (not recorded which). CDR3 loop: CASNAGGSMDEQFF. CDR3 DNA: TGTGCCAGCAATGCGGGGGGGAGTATGGATGAGCAGTTCTTC.